These 17 T cell receptor beta chains share one sample of origin, sequenced in a study of T cell responses to AZD1222 COVID-19 vaccine. Produced via immunoSEQ multiplex PCR; TCRdb's table is partial and in-frame only. The sample includes about 93,000 clones, approximately 92% of them seen just once. Source: peripheral blood, taken 28 days after the second AZD1222 dose. The receptors originated from an adult who received the AZD1222 COVID-19 vaccine.

This chain links TRBV18 with TRBJ2-7; D gene unclear. Per the germline V gene, CDR1 is KGHSH and CDR2 is LQKENI. The CDR3 runs 13 residues. Trimming took off 3 bases at V and 5 bases at J, with 11 bases between the two ends. This chain's CDR3 is CASSPAIVNEQYF. The CDR3, as DNA: TGTGCCAGCTCACCGGCCATTGTCAACGAGCAGTACTTC.

The genes are TRBV5-1 and TRBJ2-2; tentative D call: TRBD1 (5 bases). V was trimmed by 4 bases and J by 0 bases, leaving 13 bases between them. Germline assignment: CDR1 SGHRS and CDR2 YFSETQ. The CDR3 consists of 16 residues. The CDR3 DNA reads TGCGCCAGCAGCCAGGGCGACCGAGCGAACACCGGGGAGCTGTTTTTT. Translating it yields CASSQGDRANTGELFF.

The J gene is TRBJ1-4, the V gene TRBV13; D ambiguous. The germline V gene encodes CDR1 PRHDT and CDR2 FYEKMQ (reference sequence). The CDR3 contains 12 residues. The V end was cut by 1 base, the J end by 8 bases, with 5 bases between. CDR3 region: CASSLAGEKLFF. The CDR3 nucleotides are TGTGCCAGCAGCTTAGCCGGGGAAAAACTGTTTTTT.

The gene calls are TRBV27 and TRBJ2-7, with D possibly matching TRBD2 (6 bases). The length of the CDR3 is 17 residues. Trimming stripped 1 base from V and 3 bases from J, with 19 bases between. Germline V gene data show CDR1 as MNHEY and CDR2 as SMNVEV (reference sequence). CDR3 DNA sequence: TGTGCCAGCAGTTTATATCAGTGGGCGGGGACGGACTACGAGCAGTACTTC. Its translation: CASSLYQWAGTDYEQYF.

This clone was counted a few times. The rearrangement links TRBV12-3 or TRBV12-4 to TRBJ1-6; D gene unclear. The germline V and J ends were trimmed by 4 bases and 15 bases, with 10 bases remaining between them. The CDR3 is 11 residues long. CDR3 nucleotide sequence: TGTGCCAGCAGTTCCGGGATCCTCCTCCACTTT. It yields the protein CASSSGILLHF.

The chain joins TRBV6-2 or TRBV6-3 to TRBJ2-7, with D possibly being TRBD1 or TRBD2 (5 bases each). Trimming pared 0 bases from V and 4 bases from J, leaving 13 bases between. Germline V gene data show CDR1 as MNHEY and CDR2 as SVGEGT. The CDR3 extends over 15 amino acids. The CDR3 DNA reads TGTGCCAGCAGTTACTCTGCAGGGACGGGGTACGAGCAGTACTTC. Encoded protein: CASSYSAGTGYEQYF.

V usage is TRBV5-1 and J usage is TRBJ1-4; possible D gene TRBD1, 5 bases. V was clipped by 0 bases and J by 8 bases, with 8 bases between them. Germline values: CDR1 SGHRS, CDR2 YFSETQ. The CDR3 is 13 residues long. The CDR3 loop is CASSLEQEEKLFF. CDR3 nucleotide sequence: TGCGCCAGCAGCTTGGAACAGGAGGAAAAACTGTTTTTT.

This sequence joins TRBV3-1 (or the pseudogene TRBV3-2) and TRBJ1-4; tentative D call: TRBD1 (5 bases). The CDR3 loop spans 14 amino acids. Per germline, CDR1 LGHDT and CDR2 YNNKEL (reference sequence). V shed 1 base and J shed 14 bases, with 17 bases lying between them. The CDR3 DNA is TGTGCCAGCAGCCAAGGCCAAGCAGGGAGCCCCCTGTTTTTT. This translates into CASSQGQAGSPLFF.

The chain links TRBV18 to TRBJ2-7; TRBD2 aligns across 10 bases. The CDR3 consists of 15 residues. With V trimmed by 3 bases and J by 6 bases, 8 bases remained unmatched. The V gene's germline CDR1 is KGHSH and CDR2 LQKENI. The CDR3, as DNA: TGTGCCAGCTCACCTCCTAGCGGGAGTCCGTCCGAGCAGTACTTC. It translates to CASSPPSGSPSEQYF. Variable domain in full (rest from reference TRBV18 and TRBJ2-7): NAGVMQNPRHLVRRRGQEARLRCSPMKGHSHVYWYRQLPEEGLKFMVYLQKENIIDESGMPKERFSAEFPKEGPSILRIQQVVRGDSAAYFCASSPPSGSPSEQYFGPGTRLTVT.

A single count supports this clone. This chain joins TRBV7-9 and TRBJ1-6, with D maybe TRBD1 (6 bases). Germline CDR1 SEHNR, CDR2 FQNEAQ (reference sequence). V lost 2 bases to trimming and J lost 5 bases, with 16 bases between them. The CDR3 spans 17 residues. The CDR3 loop reads CASSLSVGGADNSPLHF. The CDR3 coding sequence is TGTGCCAGCAGCTTATCCGTCGGGGGGGCCGATAATTCACCCCTCCACTTT.

This clone has a single count. J is TRBJ1-2 and V is TRBV29-1, with a possible D match to TRBD1 (5 bases). The CDR3 is 13 residues long. V lost 1 base and J lost 1, with 7 bases in between. CDR1 and CDR2 from the germline V gene are SQVTM and ANQGSEA. The chain's CDR3 is CSVEVTVNYGYTF. The CDR3 DNA reads as TGCAGCGTTGAAGTGACAGTTAACTATGGCTACACCTTC.

This clone was observed once. The chain has TRBV6-6 and TRBJ2-7; possibly TRBD2 for D (6 bases). There are 15 residues in the CDR3. Germline V gives CDR1 MNHNY, CDR2 SVGAGI (reference sequence). V lost 2 bases and J lost 3, with 14 bases in between. In DNA, the CDR3 is TGTGCCAGCAGTTACAGTACGGGAGAATACTACGAGCAGTACTTC. Its protein is CASSYSTGEYYEQYF.

This clone was recorded once. CDR3 protein: CAISDGGASTEAFF. The CDR3 DNA reads as TGTGCCATCAGTGATGGGGGGGCGAGCACTGAAGCTTTCTTT. The gene calls are TRBV10-3 and TRBJ1-1; a weak D match, TRBD1 (6 bases). The CDR3 extends over 14 amino acids. CDR1 is ENHRY, CDR2 SYGVKD, per germline. Trimming cost V 3 bases and J 4 bases, with 12 bases left between them.

J is TRBJ2-1 and V is TRBV5-1; 8 nucleotides align to TRBD1. The CDR3 is 15 amino acids. V shed 4 bases and J 8 bases; nucleotides not matched to a gene: 11. From germline, CDR1 is SGHRS and CDR2 YFSETQ. The CDR3 bases are TGCGCCAGCAGCCCCGGACAGGGTCATGGCGATGAGCAGTTCTTC. Protein product: CASSPGQGHGDEQFF.

A note on this clone: This sample includes further DNA sequences coding for the same CDR3. J is TRBJ1-1 and V is TRBV12-3 or TRBV12-4; 9 bases align to TRBD1. The CDR3 is 12 amino acids. V shed 1 base and J 11 bases; nucleotides not matched to a gene: 2. CDR3: CASSLGTGEAFF. In DNA, the CDR3 is TGTGCCAGCAGTTTAGGGACAGGGGAGGCTTTCTTT.

CDR3: CASSDCCGTGLGEQYF. CDR3 bases: TGTGCCAGCAGTGACTGTTGCGGGACAGGGCTGGGAGAGCAGTACTTC. This chain links TRBV6-4 with TRBJ2-7; the match to TRBD1 covers 9 bases. This CDR3 comprises 16 residues. J was trimmed by 7 bases and V by 1 base; bases with no gene match: 11. Germline-derived CDR1 and CDR2 are MRHNA and SNTAGT.

This rearrangement joins TRBV27 to TRBJ1-6; D call uncertain. Trimming pared 3 bases from V and 9 bases from J, leaving 12 bases between. CDR1 and CDR2 (germline): MNHEY, SMNVEV (reference sequence). CDR3 size: 14 residues. The CDR3 region is CASSLLGSVSPLHF. In DNA form, the CDR3 reads TGTGCCAGCAGTTTGTTAGGGTCTGTTTCACCCCTCCACTTT.